The clone carrying this T cell receptor beta chain was seen many times. The data are from a study of blood T cell repertoires in COVID-19. At the level of the study: Sites across the United States, Italy and Spain contributed samples from acute and convalescent COVID-19. PBMCs, B-cell-depleted T cells, or T cells were the source of the cDNA or gDNA that made up the material.

Per the original data handling: Cell counts per sample came from amplifying reference gene primers. Sequenced by immunoSEQ multiplex PCR; TCRdb stores in-frame clones only, minus some. That table gives V, J and clone size, and the DNA gave D and trimming. The repertoire consists of approximately 150,000 clones, with about 81% occurring once and the leading ten covering around 9.9%. After removal of 5 bases from V and 4 bases from J, the junction contained 7 bases not matched to a gene. Germline CDR1 and CDR2: MGHRA and YSYEKL. The CDR3 loop spans 15 amino acids. The J gene is TRBJ1-2, the V gene TRBV4-1; TRBD1 agrees at 10 bases. Sequenced input: peripheral blood. The clonotype originates from a human donor in a cohort sampled during active COVID-19. CDR3 sequence reads: CASSDRTGGSYGYTF. The CDR3 region has the DNA TGCGCCAGCAGCGATCGGACAGGGGGAAGCTATGGCTACACCTTC.